This is a list of T cell receptor beta chains from one sample in a study of blood T cells in healthy people across ages. From the 5' RACE reads, TCRdb called clonotypes with MiXCR, one entry per CDR3 protein. This table has 1.5 million or so distinct CDR3 sequences, 35% to 45% appearing once. The sequenced material came from blood. These receptors were obtained from a woman aged 18-29 years in good health. Each CDR3 is given with its conserved first and last residue. A D gene is named only where the DNA matches it firmly. Size tells how often a clone was seen (once, few, many) or the class of an expanded clone, and some rows leave it out.

V gene	clone size	J gene	D gene	CDR3 DNA	CDR3 protein
TRBV12-3/TRBV12-4	-	TRBJ1-1	TRBD1	TGTGCCAGCAGTCCATCGGACAGGGGAAAAGCTGAAGCTTTCTTT	CASSPSDRGKAEAFF
TRBV5-6	-	TRBJ2-1	-	TGTGCCAGCAGCTTTTCCACTGAGAGCTCCTACAATGAGCAGTTCTTC	CASSFSTESSYNEQFF
TRBV7-2	-	TRBJ1-5	TRBD1	TGTGCCAGCAGCCATGGGACAGGGATTAGCAATCAGCCCCAGCATTTT	CASSHGTGISNQPQHF
TRBV29-1	-	TRBJ1-1	-	TGCAGCGGATCTCAGGGGAAAGGGGTCACTGAAGCTTTCTTT	CSGSQGKGVTEAFF
TRBV6-5	-	TRBJ2-3	TRBD1	TGTGCCAGCAGTTACGAGGGCAGGGGGACAGATACGCAGTATTTT	CASSYEGRGTDTQYF
TRBV5-1	-	TRBJ1-5	-	TGCGCCAGCAGCCCCGGGAACCGAGATCGGCCCCAGCATTTT	CASSPGNRDRPQHF
TRBV5-1	-	TRBJ2-7	TRBD1	TGCGCCACCGGACGACAGGGAGACTCCTACGAGCAGTACTTC	CATGRQGDSYEQYF
TRBV3-1	few	TRBJ2-5	-	TGTGCCAGCAGCCAGAATAATCGAGAGACCCAGTACTTC	CASSQNNRETQYF
TRBV7-2	-	TRBJ2-7	TRBD1	TGTGCCAGCAGCTCCCGGGACAGGCGATACGAGCAGTACTTC	CASSSRDRRYEQYF
TRBV4-3	-	TRBJ2-1	-	TGCGCCAGCAGCCAAGGAACGGGGAATGAGCAGTTCTTC	CASSQGTGNEQFF
TRBV6-6	-	TRBJ2-1	TRBD2	TGTGCCAGCAGTTACTCGTCCACTAGCGGGATCGACGAGCAGTTCTTC	CASSYSSTSGIDEQFF
TRBV20-1	many	TRBJ1-5	TRBD1	TGCAGTGCGAGACAGGGAGGCAATCAGCCCCAGCATTTT	CSARQGGNQPQHF
TRBV20-1	once	TRBJ2-5	TRBD2	TGCAGTGCTCCTCCTAGCGGGAGGTCGTACCAAGAGACCCGGTACTTC	CSAPPSGRSYQETRYF
TRBV6-1	-	TRBJ1-1	-	TGTGCCAGCAGCTCACGTGGGACGGGAGCCACTGAAGCTTTCTTT	CASSSRGTGATEAFF
TRBV24-1	-	TRBJ2-3	TRBD2	TGTGCCACCAGTCGAACCGGGACTAGCGGGAAGGCAGATACGCAGTATTTT	CATSRTGTSGKADTQYF
TRBV3-1	-	TRBJ1-2	TRBD1	TGTGCCAGCAGCCGGGGACAGGGAATGGGCTACACCTTC	CASSRGQGMGYTF
TRBV5-1	once	TRBJ1-1	-	TGCGCCAGCAGCTATACAGGGCTCACTGAAGCTTTCTTT	CASSYTGLTEAFF